The 20 T cell receptor beta chains below come from one sample, sequenced in a study of Graves' ophthalmopathy and Graves' hyperthyroidism. RNA transcripts were the template, and TCR beta CDR3 regions were amplified from them. First-round RT-PCR with HTBI primers preceded a second-round multiplex PCR. TCRdb re-derived calls from the multiplex PCR reads in MiXCR, one entry per CDR3 protein. This table has 580,000 or so distinct CDR3 sequences, just under 40% appearing once. The sequenced sample consisted of peripheral blood or thyroid tissue (not recorded which). These receptors were obtained from an adult man with Graves' hyperthyroidism.

The chain couples TRBV10-2 to TRBJ2-7; 13 nucleotides match TRBD2. The end of the DNA is better explained by TRBJ2-1, so the J call may be wrong. The V gene's germline CDR1 is WSHSY and CDR2 SAAADI. CDR3 length: 16 residues. This CDR3 reads CASSEPGLAGINEQFF. CDR3 sequence (DNA): TGCGCCAGCAGTGAACCGGGACTAGCGGGGATCAATGAGCAGTTCTTC.

This clonotype showed up many times. This chain connects TRBV6-5 to TRBJ1-2; 9 bases match TRBD1. This CDR3 contains 17 residues. Unmatched junction bases numbered 13, after V lost 4 bases and J lost 4 bases. Germline lookup yields CDR1 MNHEY and CDR2 SVGAGI. As DNA, the CDR3 is TGTGCCAGCAGTTTATCCGGGACAGGGTCCGTCATCTATGGCTACACCTTC. As protein: CASSLSGTGSVIYGYTF.

This clonotype was detected ten times or more. The chain uses TRBV7-2 and TRBJ2-7; unclear D gene. The germline CDR1 and CDR2 sequences are SGHTA and FQGNSA. The CDR3 contains 13 residues. With 4 bases removed from V and 6 bases from J, the gap between germline ends came to 13 bases. The CDR3 nucleotides are TGTGCCAGCAGCTCAGTACTCCGTTTCGAGCAGTACTTC. Its translation: CASSSVLRFEQYF.

This clonotype was seen repeatedly, ten times or more. V is TRBV5-1 and J is TRBJ1-1, with D hard to call. V lost 4 bases and J 5 bases, leaving 15 bases between the germline ends. The CDR3 sequence is 14 residues long. CDR1 and CDR2 (germline): SGHRS, YFSETQ. The DNA of the CDR3 is TGCGCCAGCAGCGACCAACCGACGGGAACTGAAGCTTTCTTT. Translating it yields CASSDQPTGTEAFF. Combining the CDR3 with reference TRBV5-1 and TRBJ1-1 gives the whole variable domain KAGVTQTPRYLIKTRGQQVTLSCSPISGHRSVSWYQQTPGQGLQFLFEYFSETQRNKGNFPGRFSGRQFSNSRSEMNVSTLELGDSALYLCASSDQPTGTEAFFGQGTRLTVV.

This chain connects TRBV7-6 to TRBJ1-2; TRBD1 might be the D (6 bases). This CDR3 is 15 amino acids long. Germline assignment: CDR1 SGHVS and CDR2 FNYEAQ. The V and J ends lost 1 base and 3 bases respectively, with 12 bases between them. The CDR3 region is CASSLETGGYYGYTF. The DNA for the CDR3 is TGTGCCAGCAGCTTAGAGACAGGAGGTTACTATGGCTACACCTTC.

The chain couples TRBV29-1 to TRBJ1-6; D call uncertain. Trimming cost V 6 bases and J 8 bases, with 11 bases left between them. The CDR3 spans 12 residues. Germline-derived CDR1 and CDR2 are SQVTM and ANQGSEA. CDR3 DNA sequence: TGCAGCGTAGGAGGGATGGATTCACCCCTCCACTTT. Amino acid sequence: CSVGGMDSPLHF.

This clonotype was recorded at least ten times. V usage is TRBV6-6 and J usage is TRBJ1-5; no clear D gene. Germline V CDR1 and CDR2: MNHNY, SVGAGI (reference sequence). Trimming pared 0 bases from V and 4 bases from J, leaving 7 bases between. The CDR3 contains 14 residues. This CDR3 is CASSYSRLNQPQHF. CDR3 sequence (DNA): TGTGCCAGCAGTTACTCGCGGTTAAATCAGCCCCAGCATTTT.

In this sample, this clonotype turned up many times. The V and J genes are TRBV20-1 and TRBJ2-5, with TRBD1 matching over 9 bases. This CDR3 has 16 residues. V shed 0 bases, J shed 4 bases, and the junction held 9 bases outside the gene matches. Germline CDR1 is DFQATT and CDR2 is SNEGSKA (reference sequence). The CDR3 region has the DNA TGCAGTGCTAGAGATGTACTGGGACAGGGCACAGAGACCCAGTACTTC. Encoded protein: CSARDVLGQGTETQYF.

This clonotype was detected ten times or more. This chain connects TRBV10-3 to TRBJ1-5, with 8 bases matching TRBD1. V lost 2 bases, J lost 3 bases, and 3 bases stayed unmatched. Germline V gives CDR1 ENHRY, CDR2 SYGVKD. The CDR3 extends over 15 amino acids. CDR3 DNA: TGTGCCATCAGTGAGGGACAGGGTTACAATCAGCCCCAGCATTTT. Encoded protein: CAISEGQGYNQPQHF.

This clonotype was seen repeatedly, ten times or more. At one of its ends the junction is not consistent with the germline gene, which may arise from a read error. V gene TRBV5-1 combines with J gene TRBJ1-3; D unclear. The germline V gene has CDR1 SGHRS and CDR2 YFSETQ. The CDR3 runs 14 residues. The CDR3 DNA reads as TGTGCCAGCAGCTTAGCGGGCTCTGGAAACACCATATATTTT. Translating gives CASSLAGSGNTIYF.

The chain joins TRBV6-2 or TRBV6-3 to TRBJ1-5, with 8 positions matching TRBD1. J was trimmed by 6 bases and V by 6 bases; bases with no gene match: 10. The germline CDR1 and CDR2 sequences are MNHEY and SVGEGT. The CDR3 covers 15 residues. The CDR3 loop reads CASSLRDRPLQPQHF. CDR3 bases: TGTGCCAGCAGCCTCCGGGACAGGCCTCTTCAGCCCCAGCATTTT.

This chain connects TRBV2 to TRBJ2-7; D call uncertain. The CDR3 extends over 13 amino acids. Germline-derived CDR1 and CDR2 are SNHLY and FYNNEI. V lost 5 bases, J lost 0 bases, and 8 bases lay in between. The CDR3 DNA reads as TGTGCCAGCAGTACCAGAAACTCCTACGAGCAGTACTTC. This encodes CASSTRNSYEQYF. The full variable domain, with the rest looked up from reference TRBV2 and TRBJ2-7, is EPEVTQTPSHQVTQMGQEVILRCVPISNHLYFYWYRQILGQKVEFLVSFYNNEISEKSEIFDDQFSVERPDGSNFTLKIRSTKLEDSAMYFCASSTRNSYEQYFGPGTRLTVT.

This chain joins TRBV7-9 and TRBJ1-2; TRBD1 matches at 9 bases. The junction had 17 bases not matched to a gene; V was cut back by 11 bases and J by 7 bases. CDR1 is SEHNR and CDR2 is FQNEAQ in the germline V gene (reference sequence). This CDR3 region has 15 residues. In nucleotides, the CDR3 is TGTGCCTGGAGTGTACTGAGACAGGGGGTAGGTGGCTACACCTTC. It encodes CAWSVLRQGVGGYTF.

The chain recombines TRBV15 with TRBJ1-2, with 7 bases matching TRBD1. V dropped 1 base and J dropped 3; count of bases not matched to a gene: 2. Germline loops: CDR1 LNHNV, CDR2 YYDKDF (reference sequence). This CDR3 region has 14 residues. The CDR3 reads CATSRAGTDYGYTF. The CDR3 nucleotides are TGTGCCACCAGCAGAGCAGGGACAGACTATGGCTACACCTTC.

This clonotype has a handful of counts. The chain employs TRBV29-1 and TRBJ1-1; D ambiguous. Germline V gene sequence: CDR1 SQVTM, CDR2 ANQGSEA. V was clipped by 4 bases and J by 1 base, with 10 bases between them. The CDR3 runs 13 residues. The CDR3 protein is CSVGKTPNTEAFF. CDR3 coding DNA: TGCAGCGTTGGAAAGACACCGAACACTGAAGCTTTCTTT.

On this clonotype itself: The missing conserved phenylalanine or tryptophan at the end of this CDR3 makes a read error likely. It is unclear where the CDR3 begins or ends on the DNA, so no DNA is shown, and the CDR3 is as TCRdb lists it. V and J are TRBV20-1 and TRBJ1-4. Including both end residues, the CDR3 is 10 amino acids long. The germline CDR1 and CDR2 sequences are DFQATT and SNEGSKA (reference sequence). CDR3 sequence reads: CSAKGLAGFN.

Remarks on this clonotype: A much larger clone sits a single nucleotide away, making a read error possible. V gene TRBV19 combines with J gene TRBJ2-7, with 15 bases identical to TRBD2. This CDR3 is 18 amino acids long. Germline lookup yields CDR1 LNHDA and CDR2 SQIVND (reference sequence). CDR3 loop: CANSTRQGLAGGAYEQYF. CDR3 coding DNA: TGTGCCAATAGTACAAGACAAGGACTAGCGGGAGGGGCCTACGAGCAGTACTTC.

The V call is TRBV19, the J call TRBJ2-6, with 7 bases that match TRBD1. J gave up 0 bases and V 3 bases, and 5 bases lay outside the gene matches. Germline CDR1 is LNHDA and CDR2 is SQIVND (reference sequence). The CDR3 sequence is 17 residues long. The CDR3 loop reads CASSIVTGTSGANVLTF. CDR3 sequence (DNA): TGTGCCAGTAGTATTGTGACAGGGACCTCTGGGGCCAACGTCCTGACTTTC. Using reference TRBV19 and TRBJ2-6 for the parts outside the CDR3, the full variable domain is DGGITQSPKYLFRKEGQNVTLSCEQNLNHDAMYWYRQDPGQGLRLIYYSQIVNDFQKGDIAEGYSVSREKKESFPLTVTSAQKNPTAFYLCASSIVTGTSGANVLTFGAGSRLTVL.

This chain uses TRBV2 with TRBJ1-5; D is unresolved. Looked up from germline, CDR1 is SNHLY and CDR2 is FYNNEI. The CDR3 is 12 residues long. Trimming shortened V by 4 bases and J by 3 bases, and 4 bases separated the two germline ends. The CDR3 sequence is CASSGINQPQHF. DNA for the CDR3: TGTGCCAGCAGTGGAATCAATCAGCCCCAGCATTTT.

This clonotype was detected once. The chain couples TRBV29-1 to TRBJ2-2; no firm D call. Trimming removed 6 bases from V and 7 bases from J, with 12 bases in between. The V gene's germline CDR1 is SQVTM and CDR2 ANQGSEA. CDR3 length equals 12 residues. CDR3: CSVAVYDGELFF. Here the CDR3 DNA reads TGCAGCGTAGCAGTGTACGACGGGGAGCTGTTTTTT.